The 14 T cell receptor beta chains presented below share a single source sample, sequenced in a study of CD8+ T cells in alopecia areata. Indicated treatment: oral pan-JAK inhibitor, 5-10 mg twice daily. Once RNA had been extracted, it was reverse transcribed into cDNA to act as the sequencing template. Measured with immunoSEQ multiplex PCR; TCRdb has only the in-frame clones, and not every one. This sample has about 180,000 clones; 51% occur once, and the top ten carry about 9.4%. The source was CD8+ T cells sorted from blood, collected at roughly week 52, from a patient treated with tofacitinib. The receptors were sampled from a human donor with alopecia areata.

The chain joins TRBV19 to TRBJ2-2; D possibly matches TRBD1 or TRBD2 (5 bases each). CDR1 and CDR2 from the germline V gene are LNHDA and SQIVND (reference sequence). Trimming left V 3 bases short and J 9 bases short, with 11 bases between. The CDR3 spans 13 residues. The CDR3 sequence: CASSMGPSRELFF. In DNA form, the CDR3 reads TGTGCCAGTAGTATGGGACCGTCCCGGGAGCTGTTTTTT.

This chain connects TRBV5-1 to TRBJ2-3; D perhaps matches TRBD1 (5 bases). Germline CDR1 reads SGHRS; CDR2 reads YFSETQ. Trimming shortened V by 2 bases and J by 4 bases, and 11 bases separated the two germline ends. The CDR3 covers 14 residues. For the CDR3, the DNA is TGCGCCAGCAGCTTCGTAGGGGATGCAGATACGCAGTATTTT. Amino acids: CASSFVGDADTQYF.

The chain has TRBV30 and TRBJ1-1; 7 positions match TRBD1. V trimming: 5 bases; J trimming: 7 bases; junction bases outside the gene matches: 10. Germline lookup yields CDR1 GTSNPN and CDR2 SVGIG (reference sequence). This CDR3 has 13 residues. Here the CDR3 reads CAWALDRTGEAFF. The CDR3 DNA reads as TGTGCCTGGGCGCTAGACAGGACAGGTGAAGCTTTCTTT.

As DNA, the CDR3 is TGCAGCGTTTGGGACGGCAACTCTGGAAACACCATATATTTT. It translates to CSVWDGNSGNTIYF. The gene calls are TRBV29-1 and TRBJ1-3, with D possibly being TRBD1 (5 bases). The V end was cut by 5 bases, the J end by 0 bases, with 11 bases between. The CDR3 is 14 residues long. Germline loops: CDR1 SQVTM, CDR2 ANQGSEA. Full variable domain (outside the CDR3, taken from reference TRBV29-1 and TRBJ1-3): SAVISQKPSRDICQRGTSLTIQCQVDSQVTMMFWYRQQPGQSLTLIATANQGSEATYESGFVIDKFPISRPNLTFSTLTVSNMSPEDSSIYLCSVWDGNSGNTIYFGEGSWLTVV.

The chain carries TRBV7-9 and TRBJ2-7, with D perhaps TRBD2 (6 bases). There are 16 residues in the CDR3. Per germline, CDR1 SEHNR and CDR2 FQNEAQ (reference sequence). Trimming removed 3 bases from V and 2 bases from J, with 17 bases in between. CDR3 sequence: CASSLRESGRTYEQYF. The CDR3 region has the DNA TGTGCCAGCAGCTTGAGGGAGTCGGGGAGGACCTACGAGCAGTACTTC. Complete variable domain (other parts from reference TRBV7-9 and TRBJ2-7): DTGVSQNPRHKITKRGQNVTFRCDPISEHNRLYWYRQTLGQGPEFLTYFQNEAQLEKSRLLSDRFSAERPKGSFSTLEIQRTEQGDSAMYLCASSLRESGRTYEQYFGPGTRLTVT.

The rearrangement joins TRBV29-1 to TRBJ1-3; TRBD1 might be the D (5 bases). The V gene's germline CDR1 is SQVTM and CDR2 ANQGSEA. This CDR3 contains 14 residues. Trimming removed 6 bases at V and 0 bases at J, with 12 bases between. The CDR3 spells CSVVTVSSGNTIYF. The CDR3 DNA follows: TGCAGCGTAGTGACAGTTTCCTCTGGAAACACCATATATTTT. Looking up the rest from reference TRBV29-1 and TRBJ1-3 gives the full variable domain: SAVISQKPSRDICQRGTSLTIQCQVDSQVTMMFWYRQQPGQSLTLIATANQGSEATYESGFVIDKFPISRPNLTFSTLTVSNMSPEDSSIYLCSVVTVSSGNTIYFGEGSWLTVV.

The CDR3 coding sequence is TGTGCCAGCAGTGAGGTAGCGGGAAGCACAGATACGCAGTATTTT. It specifies CASSEVAGSTDTQYF. The V and J genes are TRBV6-4 and TRBJ2-3, with TRBD2 identical over 8 bases. Germline-derived CDR1 and CDR2 are MRHNA and SNTAGT. Germline trimming cut 3 bases from V and 0 bases from J; bases unmatched to any gene: 2. The length of the CDR3 is 15 residues.

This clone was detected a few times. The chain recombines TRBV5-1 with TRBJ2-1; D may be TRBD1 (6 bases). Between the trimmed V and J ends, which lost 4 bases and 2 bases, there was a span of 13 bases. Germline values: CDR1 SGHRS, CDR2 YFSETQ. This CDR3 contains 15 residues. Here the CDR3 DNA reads TGCGCCAGCAGCCCGGGACAATCCACCTACAATGAGCAGTTCTTC. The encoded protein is CASSPGQSTYNEQFF.

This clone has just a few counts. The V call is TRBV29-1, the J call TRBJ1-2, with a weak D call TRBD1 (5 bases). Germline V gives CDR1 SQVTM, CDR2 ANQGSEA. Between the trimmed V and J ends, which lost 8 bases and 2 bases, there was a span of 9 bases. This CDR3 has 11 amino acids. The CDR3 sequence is CSSDTNYGYTF. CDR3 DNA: TGCAGCTCGGACACAAACTATGGCTACACCTTC. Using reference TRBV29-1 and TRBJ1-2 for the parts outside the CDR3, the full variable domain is SAVISQKPSRDICQRGTSLTIQCQVDSQVTMMFWYRQQPGQSLTLIATANQGSEATYESGFVIDKFPISRPNLTFSTLTVSNMSPEDSSIYLCSSDTNYGYTFGSGTRLTVV.

The CDR3 sequence is CASSLEVANLYEQYF. DNA for the CDR3: TGTGCCAGCAGTTTAGAGGTTGCAAACCTATACGAGCAGTACTTC. The chain carries TRBV27 and TRBJ2-7, with D uncertain. The V gene lost 2 bases and the J gene lost 4 bases, with 15 bases spanning the gap. Germline CDR1 and CDR2: MNHEY and SMNVEV (reference sequence). This CDR3 has 15 amino acids.

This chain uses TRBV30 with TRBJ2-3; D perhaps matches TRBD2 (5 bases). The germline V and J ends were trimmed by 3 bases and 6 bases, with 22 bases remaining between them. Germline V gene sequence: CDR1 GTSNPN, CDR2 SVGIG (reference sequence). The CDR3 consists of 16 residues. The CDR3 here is CAWRAPDGVVWDTQYF. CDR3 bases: TGTGCCTGGAGGGCACCGGACGGGGTCGTTTGGGATACGCAGTATTTT. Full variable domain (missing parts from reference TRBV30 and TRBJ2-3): SQTIHQWPATLVQPVGSPLSLECTVEGTSNPNLYWYRQAAGRGLQLLFYSVGIGQISSEVPQNLSASRPQDRQFILSSKKLLLSDSGFYLCAWRAPDGVVWDTQYFGPGTRLTVL.

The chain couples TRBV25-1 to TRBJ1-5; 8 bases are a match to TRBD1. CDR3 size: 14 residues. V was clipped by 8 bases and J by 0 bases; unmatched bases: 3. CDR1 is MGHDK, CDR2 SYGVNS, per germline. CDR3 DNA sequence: TGTGCCAGCGCGACAGGGGATAGCAATCAGCCCCAGCATTTT. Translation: CASATGDSNQPQHF.

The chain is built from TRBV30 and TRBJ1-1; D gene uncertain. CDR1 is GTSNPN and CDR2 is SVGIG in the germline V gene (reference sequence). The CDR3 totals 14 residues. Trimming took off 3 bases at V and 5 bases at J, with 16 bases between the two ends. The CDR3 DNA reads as TGTGCCTGGAGCGGAGGAATAGGATGGACTGAAGCTTTCTTT. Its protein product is CAWSGGIGWTEAFF.

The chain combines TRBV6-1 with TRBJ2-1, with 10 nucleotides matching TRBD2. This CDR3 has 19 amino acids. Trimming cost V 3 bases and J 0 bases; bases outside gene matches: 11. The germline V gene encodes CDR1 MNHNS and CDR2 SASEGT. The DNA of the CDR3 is TGTGCCAGCAGTGACCTCGGGACTAGCGTCTTAAGCTCCTACAATGAGCAGTTCTTC. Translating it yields CASSDLGTSVLSSYNEQFF.